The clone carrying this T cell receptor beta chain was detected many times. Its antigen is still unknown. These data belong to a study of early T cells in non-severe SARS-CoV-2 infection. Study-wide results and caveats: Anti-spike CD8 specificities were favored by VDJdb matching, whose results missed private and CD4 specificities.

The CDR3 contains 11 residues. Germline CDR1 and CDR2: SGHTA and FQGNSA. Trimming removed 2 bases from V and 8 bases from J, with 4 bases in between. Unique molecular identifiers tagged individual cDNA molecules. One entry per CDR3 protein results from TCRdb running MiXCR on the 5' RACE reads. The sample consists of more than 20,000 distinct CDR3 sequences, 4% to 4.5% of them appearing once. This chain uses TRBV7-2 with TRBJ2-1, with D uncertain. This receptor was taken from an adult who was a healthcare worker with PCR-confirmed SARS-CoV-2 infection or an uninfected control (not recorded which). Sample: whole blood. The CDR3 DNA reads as TGTGCCAGCAGCTTAATGTATGAGCAGTTCTTC. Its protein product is CASSLMYEQFF.